This T cell receptor beta chain was captured in a study of blood T cell repertoires in COVID-19. Whole-study context: Italy, Spain and the United States were the sources of the convalescent and acute COVID-19 samples. PBMCs, B-cell-depleted T cells, or T cells provided the cDNA or gDNA that made up the material.

Measured with immunoSEQ multiplex PCR; TCRdb has only the in-frame clones, and not every one. The profile shows around 83,000 clones, more than 70% of them singletons. Germline CDR1 is SGHVS and CDR2 is FQNEAQ. The CDR3 runs 16 residues. Trimming cost V 1 base and J 8 bases; bases outside gene matches: 11. The receptor comes from a woman in her sixties or seventies with acute or convalescent COVID-19. The V gene is TRBV7-8, the J gene TRBJ2-1; TRBD2 agrees at 7 bases. The sequencing sample was made of peripheral blood. The CDR3 DNA reads TGTGCCAGCAGCTTAGTGGTATCTAGCGGAGTCGATGAGCAGTTCTTC. Protein product: CASSLVVSSGVDEQFF.